Below, 24 T cell receptor beta chains from the same sample are listed, as sequenced in a study of control samples from healthy donors and cancer patients. The assay was immunoSEQ multiplex PCR, and TCRdb's table has in-frame clones only and misses some. The data show around 190,000 clones, over 85% seen once. The sample was blood. The receptors were sampled from a man aged 25 to 45 in good health.

The CDR3 DNA is TGTGCCAGCAGTAGGGACAGGGTTGAAAAACTGTTTTTT. The encoded protein is CASSRDRVEKLFF. V gene TRBV28 combines with J gene TRBJ1-4; TRBD1 agrees at 9 bases. Per germline, CDR1 MDHEN and CDR2 SYDVKM. With 5 bases clipped from V and 7 bases from J, the junction kept 2 bases outside the gene matches. CDR3 size: 13 residues.

V and J are TRBV18 and TRBJ2-3; 7 bases fit TRBD1. CDR3 size: 16 residues. Germline V lookup: CDR1 KGHSH, CDR2 LQKENI. Trimming cost V 1 base and J 6 bases; bases outside gene matches: 10. The CDR3: CASSPLRQGVGDTQYF. CDR3 DNA: TGTGCCAGCTCACCACTACGACAGGGAGTTGGGGATACGCAGTATTTT.

This clone was counted a single time. The chain carries TRBV6-5 and TRBJ2-3; D perhaps matches TRBD2 (5 bases). The CDR3 runs to 14 residues. Germline V gene sequence: CDR1 MNHEY, CDR2 SVGAGI. V lost 5 bases to trimming and J lost 4 bases, with 13 bases between them. The CDR3 loop is CASSRLSGADTQYF. CDR3 coding DNA: TGTGCCAGCAGTCGACTAAGCGGCGCAGATACGCAGTATTTT.

The V gene is TRBV28, the J gene TRBJ2-1; 8 positions match TRBD2. Trimming at V came to 2 bases and at J to 5 bases, leaving 5 bases not matched to a gene. Germline V gene sequence: CDR1 MDHEN, CDR2 SYDVKM. The CDR3 runs 15 residues. The CDR3 region has the DNA TGTGCCAGCAGTTTAATACTAGCGGACGACAATGAGCAGTTCTTC. Protein product: CASSLILADDNEQFF.

V usage is TRBV28 and J usage is TRBJ2-7; TRBD2 might be the D (6 bases). CDR1 and CDR2 (germline): MDHEN, SYDVKM. With 3 bases removed from V and 4 bases from J, the gap between germline ends came to 13 bases. The CDR3 has 14 residues. CDR3 in amino acids: CASSFKLALYEQYF. CDR3 bases: TGTGCCAGCAGTTTTAAACTAGCCCTGTACGAGCAGTACTTC.

The chain is built from TRBV6-2 or TRBV6-3 and TRBJ2-5; D unresolved. CDR1 is MNHEY, CDR2 SVGEGT, per germline. V was trimmed by 1 base and J by 5 bases, leaving 2 bases between them. The CDR3 is 11 residues long. The CDR3 region is CASSYLETQYF. The CDR3 bases are TGTGCCAGCAGTTACTTGGAGACCCAGTACTTC.

This chain joins TRBV28 and TRBJ1-5; D perhaps matches TRBD1 (5 bases). This CDR3 is built from 12 residues. CDR1 and CDR2 from the germline V gene are MDHEN and SYDVKM. Trimming took off 6 bases at V and 7 bases at J, with 10 bases between the two ends. DNA for the CDR3: TGTGCCAGCAGCGCTGGGGCCCAGCCCCAGCATTTT. Translating it yields CASSAGAQPQHF. Variable domain in full (rest from reference TRBV28 and TRBJ1-5): DVKVTQSSRYLVKRTGEKVFLECVQDMDHENMFWYRQDPGLGLRLIYFSYDVKMKEKGDIPEGYSVSREKKERFSLILESASTNQTSMYLCASSAGAQPQHFGDGTRLSIL.

This clone was detected only a few times. The chain joins TRBV2 to TRBJ2-5; tentatively, D is TRBD1 or TRBD2 (5 bases each). V lost 4 bases, J lost 2 bases, and 23 bases lay in between. CDR1 is SNHLY and CDR2 is FYNNEI in the germline V gene. The CDR3 covers 18 residues. The CDR3 DNA reads TGTGCCAGCAGTGGGGGGTTTTCCCTACTGGACCCTCAAGAGACCCAGTACTTC. Translation gives CASSGGFSLLDPQETQYF.

The V gene is TRBV4-1, the J gene TRBJ2-5; D is ambiguous. Looked up from germline, CDR1 is MGHRA and CDR2 is YSYEKL. This CDR3 is built from 13 residues. Trimming pared 1 base from V and 2 bases from J, leaving 5 bases between. The CDR3 DNA follows: TGCGCCAGCAGCCAAGGTAGACAAGAGACCCAGTACTTC. As protein: CASSQGRQETQYF.

The chain employs TRBV5-4 and TRBJ2-1, with 10 bases that match TRBD1. The junction had 5 bases not matched to a gene; V was cut back by 3 bases and J by 8 bases. This CDR3 is 14 amino acids long. The V gene's germline CDR1 is SGHNT and CDR2 YYREEE (reference sequence). The CDR3 protein is CASSYKGTGDEQFF. The CDR3 DNA reads TGTGCCAGCAGCTATAAAGGGACAGGGGATGAGCAGTTCTTC.

V gene TRBV10-3 combines with J gene TRBJ2-7; D is perhaps TRBD1 (6 bases). The ends were cut back, 0 bases at V and 3 bases at J, with 12 bases in the middle. The CDR3 consists of 15 residues. Germline V gene lookup returns CDR1 ENHRY and CDR2 SYGVKD. This CDR3 reads CAISESKGDNYEQYF. DNA of the CDR3: TGTGCCATCAGTGAGTCGAAGGGGGATAACTACGAGCAGTACTTC.

The V call is TRBV3-1 (or the pseudogene TRBV3-2), the J call TRBJ2-2; D may be TRBD2 (5 bases). Trimming cost V 0 bases and J 3 bases, with 14 bases left between them. Germline V lookup: CDR1 LGHDT, CDR2 YNNKEL (reference sequence). This CDR3 contains 17 residues. CDR3 nucleotide sequence: TGTGCCAGCAGCCAAGATCGCGGGCGAGGCTACACCGGGGAGCTGTTTTTT. Protein: CASSQDRGRGYTGELFF.

This chain uses TRBV15 with TRBJ1-3; D is unclear. Germline loops: CDR1 LNHNV, CDR2 YYDKDF (reference sequence). V was cut by 0 bases and J by 1 base, with 7 bases left in between. The CDR3 runs 15 residues. CDR3 loop: CATSRDSVSGNTIYF. CDR3 DNA sequence: TGTGCCACCAGCAGAGATTCAGTGTCTGGAAACACCATATATTTT.

V and J are TRBV30 and TRBJ1-1; D is possibly TRBD1 (6 bases). The CDR3 length is 13 residues. Per germline, CDR1 GTSNPN and CDR2 SVGIG (reference sequence). Trimming shortened V by 4 bases and J by 9 bases, and 18 bases separated the two germline ends. Written as DNA, the CDR3 is TGTGCCTGGACCAGGGGCAGTCGAGGGAAAGCTTTCTTT. Protein product: CAWTRGSRGKAFF.

The gene calls are TRBV6-2 or TRBV6-3 and TRBJ2-3, with 7 bases lining up with TRBD2. This CDR3 has 18 amino acids. From germline, CDR1 is MNHEY and CDR2 SVGEGT. V shed 3 bases and J 3 bases; nucleotides not matched to a gene: 15. In DNA, the CDR3 is TGTGCCAGCAGTTATCGGGGTAGCGGGTCCCGCCAGACAGATACGCAGTATTTT. This sequence encodes CASSYRGSGSRQTDTQYF.

J is TRBJ1-4 and V is TRBV12-3 or TRBV12-4, with D possibly TRBD1 on 6 matching bases. This CDR3 comprises 12 residues. V lost 6 bases to trimming and J lost 14 bases, with 16 bases between them. The DNA for the CDR3 is TGTGCCAGCAGCCCCAACAGGGAGTCGCTGTTTTTT. Protein product: CASSPNRESLFF.

The chain couples TRBV5-6 to TRBJ2-7; tentative D call: TRBD2 (6 bases). CDR1 is SGHDT and CDR2 is YYEEEE in the germline V gene. The length of the CDR3 is 15 residues. V was shortened by 0 bases and J by 2 bases, with 12 bases between the two germline ends. In DNA, the CDR3 is TGTGCCAGCAGCTTGGGGGGGGTCTACCCCTACGAGCAGTACTTC. Its translation is CASSLGGVYPYEQYF.

The chain is built from TRBV18 and TRBJ2-3; either TRBD1 or TRBD2 may fit D (7 bases each). Per germline, CDR1 KGHSH and CDR2 LQKENI. Trimming left V 1 base short and J 1 base short, with 12 bases between. This CDR3 contains 16 residues. The CDR3, as DNA: TGTGCCAGCTCACCACAGCGGGACAGCCGCACAGATACGCAGTATTTT. Translating it yields CASSPQRDSRTDTQYF.

The genes are TRBV10-3 and TRBJ1-5, with TRBD1 identical over 10 bases. V shed 2 bases and J 6 bases; nucleotides not matched to a gene: 4. The CDR3 is 15 amino acids. Germline loops: CDR1 ENHRY, CDR2 SYGVKD. The CDR3 spells CAISETTGGGQPQHF. For the CDR3, the DNA is TGTGCCATCAGTGAGACGACAGGGGGCGGTCAGCCCCAGCATTTT.

V gene TRBV28 combines with J gene TRBJ1-1; D is undetermined. The CDR3 is made up of 13 amino acids. Germline CDR1 reads MDHEN; CDR2 reads SYDVKM. V was shortened by 6 bases and J by 3 bases, with 11 bases between the two germline ends. Here the CDR3 reads CASRGDKYTEAFF. The CDR3, as DNA: TGTGCCAGCAGGGGCGACAAATACACTGAAGCTTTCTTT.

The V call is TRBV6-5, the J call TRBJ1-5; TRBD1 might be the D (5 bases). V lost 8 bases to trimming and J lost 4 bases, with 9 bases between them. The germline V gene has CDR1 MNHEY and CDR2 SVGAGI. The CDR3 runs 12 residues. The CDR3 is CASRQGNQPQHF. The DNA for the CDR3 is TGTGCCAGCCGCCAGGGTAATCAGCCCCAGCATTTT.

This rearrangement joins TRBV29-1 to TRBJ2-7; possibly TRBD1 for D (6 bases). V dropped 6 bases and J dropped 6 bases, with 21 bases sitting between them. The CDR3 contains 14 residues. CDR1 and CDR2 from the germline V gene are SQVTM and ANQGSEA. The CDR3 here is CSVELAGALGEQYF. The CDR3 bases are TGCAGCGTGGAGCTGGCAGGGGCGTTGGGCGAGCAGTACTTC.

On this clone itself: Additional DNA sequences in this sample encode the identical CDR3. The chain carries TRBV19 and TRBJ2-5; perhaps TRBD2 as D (5 bases). The CDR3 contains 11 residues. Per the germline V gene, CDR1 is LNHDA and CDR2 is SQIVND (reference sequence). V shed 6 bases and J shed 4 bases, with 6 bases lying between them. CDR3 sequence reads: CASSEGETQYF. The CDR3 DNA sequence: TGTGCCAGTAGCGAGGGAGAGACCCAGTACTTC.

This chain uses TRBV28 with TRBJ2-5, with D uncertain. Per the germline V gene, CDR1 is MDHEN and CDR2 is SYDVKM. V gave up 2 bases and J gave up 1 base, with 14 bases separating them. The CDR3 is made up of 16 amino acids. CDR3 residues: CASSLEVTPGQETQYF. Written as DNA, the CDR3 is TGTGCCAGCAGTTTAGAGGTTACCCCGGGCCAAGAGACCCAGTACTTC.